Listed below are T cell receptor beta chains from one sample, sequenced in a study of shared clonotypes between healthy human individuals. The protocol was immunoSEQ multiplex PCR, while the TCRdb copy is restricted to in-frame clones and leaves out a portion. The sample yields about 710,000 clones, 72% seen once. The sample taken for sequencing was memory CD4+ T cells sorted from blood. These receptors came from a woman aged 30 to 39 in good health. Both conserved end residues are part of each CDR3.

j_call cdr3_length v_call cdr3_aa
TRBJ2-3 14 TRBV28 CASSLGRNQDTQYF
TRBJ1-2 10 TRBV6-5 CASSPPGHTF
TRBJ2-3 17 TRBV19 CASSIGSGTSASDTQYF
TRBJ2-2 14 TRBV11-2 CASSFAGITGELFF
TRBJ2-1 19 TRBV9 CASSVTLGAGERAYNEQFF
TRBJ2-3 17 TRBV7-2 CASSLARLAGSTDTQYF
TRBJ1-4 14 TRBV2 CASMGGTGKEKLFF
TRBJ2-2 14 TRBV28 CASSDTGWTGELFF
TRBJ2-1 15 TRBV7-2 CASSLSALAANEQFF
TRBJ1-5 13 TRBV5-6 CASSETQRGPQHF
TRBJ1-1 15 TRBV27 CASTGEQGGFTEAFF
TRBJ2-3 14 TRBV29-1 CSVEVGGDTDTQYF
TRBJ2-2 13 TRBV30 CAWRGGWIGELFF
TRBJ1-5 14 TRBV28 CASSLMGGNQPQHF
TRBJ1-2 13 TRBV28 CASSLGGTYGYTF
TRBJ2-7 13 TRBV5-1 CASSLVRPYEQYF
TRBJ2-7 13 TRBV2 CASRVTRSYEQYF
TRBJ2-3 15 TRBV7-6 CASSQGLGETDTQYF
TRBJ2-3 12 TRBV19 CASSRGQDTQYF
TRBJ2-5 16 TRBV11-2 CASSLAHTGIQETQYF
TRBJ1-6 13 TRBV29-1 CSVRDRSNSPLHF
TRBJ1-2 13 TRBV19 CASSTRQGWGYTF
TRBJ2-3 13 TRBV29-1 CSVEGLAEDTQYF
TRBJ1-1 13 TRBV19 CASSVQSNTEAFF